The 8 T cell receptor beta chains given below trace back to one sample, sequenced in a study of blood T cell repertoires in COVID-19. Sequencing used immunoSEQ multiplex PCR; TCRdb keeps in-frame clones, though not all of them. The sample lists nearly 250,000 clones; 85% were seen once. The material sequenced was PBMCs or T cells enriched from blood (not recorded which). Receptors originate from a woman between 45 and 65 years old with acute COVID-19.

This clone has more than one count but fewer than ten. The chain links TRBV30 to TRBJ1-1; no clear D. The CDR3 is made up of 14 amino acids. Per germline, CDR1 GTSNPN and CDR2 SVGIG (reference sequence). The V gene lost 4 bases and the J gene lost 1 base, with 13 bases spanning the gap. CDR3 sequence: CAWTDTRRNTEAFF. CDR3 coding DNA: TGTGCCTGGACAGATACACGGAGGAACACTGAAGCTTTCTTT.

The CDR3 here is CASSSGPGGHSPLHF. DNA of the CDR3: TGTGCCAGCAGCTCGGGCCCCGGGGGTCACTCACCCCTCCACTTT. The chain carries TRBV7-2 and TRBJ1-6, with a tentative D call TRBD1 (5 bases). V was trimmed by 4 bases and J by 10 bases, leaving 17 bases between them. CDR3 length equals 15 residues. The germline V gene encodes CDR1 SGHTA and CDR2 FQGNSA.

In DNA, the CDR3 is TGTGCCAGCAGCTCTTGGACGGGGAGAGTGGAGCAGTACTTC. The encoded protein is CASSSWTGRVEQYF. The chain links TRBV5-4 to TRBJ2-7; perhaps TRBD2 as D (5 bases). The germline CDR1 and CDR2 sequences are SGHNT and YYREEE (reference sequence). V lost 3 bases and J 7 bases, leaving 17 bases between the germline ends. CDR3 length equals 14 residues.

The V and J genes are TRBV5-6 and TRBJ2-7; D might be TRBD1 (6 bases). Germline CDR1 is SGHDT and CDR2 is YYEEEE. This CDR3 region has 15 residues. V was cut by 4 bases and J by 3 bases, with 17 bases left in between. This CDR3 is CASSHRDISFYEQYF. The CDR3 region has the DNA TGTGCCAGCAGCCACCGGGACATCTCGTTCTACGAGCAGTACTTC.

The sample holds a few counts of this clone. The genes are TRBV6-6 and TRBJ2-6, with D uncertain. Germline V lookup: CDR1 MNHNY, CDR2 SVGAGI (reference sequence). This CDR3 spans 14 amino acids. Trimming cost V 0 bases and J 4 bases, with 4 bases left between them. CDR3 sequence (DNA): TGTGCCAGCAGTTACTCGGAGGGGGCCAACGTCCTGACTTTC. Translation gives CASSYSEGANVLTF.

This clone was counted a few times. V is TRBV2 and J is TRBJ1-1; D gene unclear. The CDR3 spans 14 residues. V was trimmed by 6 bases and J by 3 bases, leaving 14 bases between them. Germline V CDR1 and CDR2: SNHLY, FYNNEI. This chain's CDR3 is CASSPSAGYTEAFF. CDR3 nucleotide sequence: TGTGCCAGCAGCCCGTCGGCAGGCTACACTGAAGCTTTCTTT.

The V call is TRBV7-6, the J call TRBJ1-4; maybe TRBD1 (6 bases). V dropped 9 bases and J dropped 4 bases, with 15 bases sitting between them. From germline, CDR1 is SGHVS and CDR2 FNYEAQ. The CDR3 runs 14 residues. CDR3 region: CASAEDRYNEKLFF. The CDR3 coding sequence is TGTGCCAGTGCCGAGGACAGATATAATGAAAAACTGTTTTTT.

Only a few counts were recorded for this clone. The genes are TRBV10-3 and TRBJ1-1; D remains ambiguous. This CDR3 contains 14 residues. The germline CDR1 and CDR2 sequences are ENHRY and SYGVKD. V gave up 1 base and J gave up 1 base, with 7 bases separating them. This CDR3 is CAISEFRENTEAFF. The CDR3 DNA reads TGTGCCATCAGTGAGTTCCGGGAGAACACTGAAGCTTTCTTT.